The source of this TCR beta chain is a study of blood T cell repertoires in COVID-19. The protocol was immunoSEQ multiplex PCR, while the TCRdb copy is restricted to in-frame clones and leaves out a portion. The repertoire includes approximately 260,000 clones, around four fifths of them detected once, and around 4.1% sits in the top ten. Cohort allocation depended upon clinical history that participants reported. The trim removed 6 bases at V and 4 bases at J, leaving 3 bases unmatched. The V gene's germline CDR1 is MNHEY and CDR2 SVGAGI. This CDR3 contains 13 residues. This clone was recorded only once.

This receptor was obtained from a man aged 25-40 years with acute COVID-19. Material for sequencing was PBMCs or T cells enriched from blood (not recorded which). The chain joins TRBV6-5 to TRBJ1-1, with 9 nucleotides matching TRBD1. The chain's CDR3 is CASRGDRATEAFF. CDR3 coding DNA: TGTGCCAGCAGGGGGGACAGGGCCACTGAAGCTTTCTTT.